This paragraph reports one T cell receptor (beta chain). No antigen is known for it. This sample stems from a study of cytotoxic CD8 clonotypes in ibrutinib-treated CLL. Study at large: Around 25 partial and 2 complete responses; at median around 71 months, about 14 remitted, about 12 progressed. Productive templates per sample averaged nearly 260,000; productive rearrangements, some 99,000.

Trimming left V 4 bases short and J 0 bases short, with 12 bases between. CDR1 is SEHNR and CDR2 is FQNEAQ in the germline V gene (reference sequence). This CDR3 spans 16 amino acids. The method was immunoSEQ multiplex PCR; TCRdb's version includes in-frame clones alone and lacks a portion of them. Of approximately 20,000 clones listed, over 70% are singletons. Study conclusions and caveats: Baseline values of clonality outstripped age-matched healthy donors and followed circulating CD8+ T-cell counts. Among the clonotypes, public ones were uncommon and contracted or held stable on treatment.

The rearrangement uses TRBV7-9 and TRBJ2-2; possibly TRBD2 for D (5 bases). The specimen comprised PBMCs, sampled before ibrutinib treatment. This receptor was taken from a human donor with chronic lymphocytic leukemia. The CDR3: CASSSPGRANTGELFF. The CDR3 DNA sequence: TGTGCCAGCAGCTCCCCTGGGAGAGCGAACACCGGGGAGCTGTTTTTT.